A selection of T cell receptor beta chains follows, all from one sample in a study of CD8 T cells in Susac syndrome. From the immunoSEQ multiplex PCR reads, TCRdb called clonotypes with MiXCR, one entry per CDR3 protein. This sample yields about 210,000 distinct CDR3 sequences, of which approximately 95% are seen a single time; 0.082% belongs to the top ten. The sample consisted of CD4+ T cells from PBMCs. The source is a human donor with multiple sclerosis. CDR3s include the opening cysteine and the closing phenylalanine or tryptophan. Fields, in order: V gene, clone size, J gene, D gene, CDR3 DNA, CDR3 protein. A D gene is named only where the DNA matches it firmly. For some rows the clone size is stated as once, few or many, or as a class when expanded; others skip it.

TRBV20-1	NA	TRBJ1-1	TRBD1	TGCAGTGCTAGAGTTGGTACAGGGGGCCTGATGAACACTGAAGCTTTCTTT	CSARVGTGGLMNTEAFF
TRBV24-1	NA	TRBJ2-3	NA	TGTGCCACCAGTGATGGGGACTTCTCGACGCAGTATTTT	CATSDGDFSTQYF
TRBV27	NA	TRBJ2-1	NA	TGTGCCAGCAGTGGGGGAGTAGACAAATACTACTACAATGAGCAGTTCTTC	CASSGGVDKYYYNEQFF
TRBV18	NA	TRBJ2-5	NA	TGTGCCAGCTCACCACCTCTTGGCCAAGAGACCCAGTACTTC	CASSPPLGQETQYF
TRBV20-1	NA	TRBJ2-1	NA	TGCAGTGCTAGAGGGCGGGGGCACAATGAGCAGTTCTTC	CSARGRGHNEQFF
TRBV29-1	NA	TRBJ1-3	NA	TGCAGCGTTGTTGTCGGAGACACCATATATTTT	CSVVVGDTIYF
TRBV18	NA	TRBJ1-1	NA	TGTGCCAGCTCACCGGTTGGGTACACTGAAGCTTTCTTT	CASSPVGYTEAFF
TRBV29-1	NA	TRBJ2-1	NA	TGCAGCGCACTTAGCCTACGGGCGGCCAATGAGCAGTTCTTC	CSALSLRAANEQFF
TRBV19	NA	TRBJ2-1	NA	TGTGCCAGTAGCCTCCCCCTCAGGGAGCAGTTCTTC	CASSLPLREQFF
TRBV7-3	NA	TRBJ2-3	NA	TGTGCCAGCAGCTTAACGGACAGAAGCACAGATACGCAGTATTTT	CASSLTDRSTDTQYF
TRBV20-1	NA	TRBJ2-7	NA	TGCAGTGCTCCTGGAGGGTCTCCACCTTACGAGCAGTACTTC	CSAPGGSPPYEQYF
TRBV15	NA	TRBJ2-7	TRBD2	TGTGCCACCAGCAGAGATTACCGGGACTATCGCGGAGAGCAGTACTTC	CATSRDYRDYRGEQYF
TRBV30	NA	TRBJ1-5	NA	TGTGCCTGGAGTTGGGGTCGGGGGGCTATGGAGCCCCAGCATTTT	CAWSWGRGAMEPQHF
TRBV4-1	NA	TRBJ1-2	TRBD1	TGCGCCAGCAGCCAACCAACAGGGGGGTCCTATGGCTACACCTTC	CASSQPTGGSYGYTF
TRBV5-4	once	TRBJ2-3	NA	TGTGCCACCTACATGTCTCGTGGGACAGATACGCAGTATTTT	CATYMSRGTDTQYF
TRBV29-1	NA	TRBJ1-1	NA	TGCAGCGTTCGACAGGAGAACACTGAAGCTTTCTTT	CSVRQENTEAFF
TRBV5-6	NA	TRBJ2-1	TRBD1	TGTGCCAGCAGCCCCCTTCGGACAGGGGAAGTTTACAATGAGCAGTTCTTC	CASSPLRTGEVYNEQFF
TRBV29-1	NA	TRBJ2-2	NA	TGCAGCGTCCGGAGGACGAACACCGGGGAGCTGTTTTTT	CSVRRTNTGELFF
TRBV30	NA	TRBJ1-3	NA	TGTGCCTGGAGTGTACTTGATCCCGGAAACACCATATATTTT	CAWSVLDPGNTIYF
TRBV12-5	NA	TRBJ1-1	NA	TGTGCTAGTGGTTTGGAATGGACTGAAGCTTTCTTT	CASGLEWTEAFF
TRBV4-2	once	TRBJ2-5	TRBD2	TGTGCCAGCAGCCAACAGGGAACTAGCGGGGAAGAGACCCAGTACTTC	CASSQQGTSGEETQYF
TRBV19	NA	TRBJ1-1	NA	TGTGCCAGTAGTCCCCAGGGGATCCCCGAAGCTTTCTTT	CASSPQGIPEAFF
TRBV7-3	NA	TRBJ2-3	NA	TGTGCCAGCAGCCTCCTTCGGGGCACAGATACGCAGTATTTT	CASSLLRGTDTQYF
TRBV20-1	NA	TRBJ1-5	NA	TGCAGTGCACCCCAGGGCCCCAATCAGCCCCAGCATTTT	CSAPQGPNQPQHF
TRBV29-1	NA	TRBJ2-5	NA	TGCAGCGTTGACATCGGGGAGACCCAGTACTTC	CSVDIGETQYF
TRBV12-3/TRBV12-4	once	TRBJ1-5	NA	TGTGCCAGCAGTTTCCCCCCTCAGCCCCAGCATTTT	CASSFPPQPQHF
TRBV30	NA	TRBJ2-7	NA	TGTGCCTGGAGCTGGCGGGACCGACTGTACGAGCAGTACTTC	CAWSWRDRLYEQYF
TRBV2	NA	TRBJ1-5	TRBD1	TGTGCCAGCCATGGGACAGGGAATCAGCCCCAGCATTTT	CASHGTGNQPQHF
TRBV11-2	NA	TRBJ1-1	NA	TGTGCCAGCAGCTTATCTACCGGTACGGCTTTCTTT	CASSLSTGTAFF
TRBV20-1	NA	TRBJ2-5	NA	TGCAGTCCCCGTATGAGGGGCCAAGAGACCCAGTACTTC	CSPRMRGQETQYF
TRBV20-1	NA	TRBJ2-5	NA	TGCAGTGTCGGGCTACAAGAGACCCAGTACTTC	CSVGLQETQYF
TRBV9	NA	TRBJ2-3	NA	TGTGCCAGCAGCGTAGGTTACAGTACGCAGTATTTT	CASSVGYSTQYF
TRBV29-1	NA	TRBJ2-5	NA	TGCAGCGCGGGACTCTACCAAGAGACCCAGTACTTC	CSAGLYQETQYF
TRBV12-3/TRBV12-4	NA	TRBJ2-7	NA	TGTGCCAGCAGTTTGGGCAGATCCTACGAGCAGTACTTC	CASSLGRSYEQYF
TRBV5-1	NA	TRBJ1-4	NA	TGCGCCAGCGGGAGGACATCCTCGAATGAAAAACTGTTTTTT	CASGRTSSNEKLFF
TRBV29-1	NA	TRBJ2-1	TRBD2	TGCAGCGTTGTCCGGGGACTAGCGGGGCAGGATGAGCAGTTCTTC	CSVVRGLAGQDEQFF
TRBV20-1	NA	TRBJ2-1	TRBD2	TGCAGTGCTAGAGGGGAGAGACTAGCGGGGGGCTACAATGAGCAGTTCTTC	CSARGERLAGGYNEQFF
TRBV7-8	NA	TRBJ2-7	NA	TGTGCCAGCAGCCCAGGGATCTCCTACGAGCAGTACTTC	CASSPGISYEQYF
TRBV7-3	NA	TRBJ2-1	NA	TGTGCCAGCAGCCCCGTGGGGGGCTATGAGCAGTTCTTC	CASSPVGGYEQFF
TRBV3-1	NA	TRBJ1-1	NA	TGTGCCAGCAGCCAAGAGCCAGGTAACACTGAAGCTTTCTTT	CASSQEPGNTEAFF
TRBV29-1	NA	TRBJ1-2	NA	TGCAGCGTCTCGATCGGGGGCGCAAGCTACACCTTC	CSVSIGGASYTF
TRBV2	few	TRBJ2-5	NA	TGTGCCAGCAGTGAAGAGACCCAGTACTTC	CASSEETQYF
TRBV3-1	NA	TRBJ2-7	NA	TGTGCCAGCAGCCAAGAAGGCAGGGTGGTTTACGAGCAGTACTTC	CASSQEGRVVYEQYF
TRBV20-1	NA	TRBJ2-3	NA	TGCAGTTCCCAGGGGGGGCCTGTAGATACGCAGTATTTT	CSSQGGPVDTQYF
TRBV13	few	TRBJ2-5	NA	TGTGCCAGCAGCGCCGACAGGCAAGAGACCCAGTACTTC	CASSADRQETQYF
TRBV12-3/TRBV12-4	NA	TRBJ1-1	TRBD1	TGTGCCAGCAGTGCGGACAGGGGGCGGGGAGTTGAAGCTTTCTTT	CASSADRGRGVEAFF
TRBV5-6	once	TRBJ1-2	TRBD1	TGTGCCAGCAGCCGGGACAGGGTTGACTATGGCTACACCTTC	CASSRDRVDYGYTF